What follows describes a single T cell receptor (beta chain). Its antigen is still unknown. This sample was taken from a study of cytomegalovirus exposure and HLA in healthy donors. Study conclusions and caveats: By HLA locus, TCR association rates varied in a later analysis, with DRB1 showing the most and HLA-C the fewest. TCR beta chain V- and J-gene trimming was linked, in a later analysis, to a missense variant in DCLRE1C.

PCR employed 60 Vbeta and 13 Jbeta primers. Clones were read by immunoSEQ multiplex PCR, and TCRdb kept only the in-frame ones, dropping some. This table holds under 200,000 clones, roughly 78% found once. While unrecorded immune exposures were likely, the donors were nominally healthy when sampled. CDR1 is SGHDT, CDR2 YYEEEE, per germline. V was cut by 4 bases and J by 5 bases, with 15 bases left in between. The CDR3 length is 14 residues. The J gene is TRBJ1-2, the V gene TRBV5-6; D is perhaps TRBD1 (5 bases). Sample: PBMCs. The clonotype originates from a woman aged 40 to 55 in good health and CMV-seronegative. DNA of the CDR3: TGTGCCAGCAGCCGTGCAGGGTCCCCATATGGCTACACCTTC. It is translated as CASSRAGSPYGYTF.